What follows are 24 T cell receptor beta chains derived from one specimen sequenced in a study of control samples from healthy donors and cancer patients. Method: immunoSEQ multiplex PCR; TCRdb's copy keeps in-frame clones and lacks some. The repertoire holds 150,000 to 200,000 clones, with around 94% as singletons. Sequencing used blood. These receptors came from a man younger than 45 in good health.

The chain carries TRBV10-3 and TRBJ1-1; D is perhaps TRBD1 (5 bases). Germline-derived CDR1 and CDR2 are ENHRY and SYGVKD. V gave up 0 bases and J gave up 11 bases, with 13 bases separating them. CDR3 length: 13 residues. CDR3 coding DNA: TGTGCCATCAGTGAGTCGGGGGGATCGGGGGCTTTCTTT. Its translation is CAISESGGSGAFF.

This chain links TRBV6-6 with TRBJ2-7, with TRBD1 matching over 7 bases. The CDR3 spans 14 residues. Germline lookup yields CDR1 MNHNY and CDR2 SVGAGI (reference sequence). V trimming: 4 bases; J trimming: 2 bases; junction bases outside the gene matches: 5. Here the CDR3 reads CASSSGTDPYEQYF. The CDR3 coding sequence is TGTGCCAGCAGTTCCGGGACAGACCCCTACGAGCAGTACTTC.

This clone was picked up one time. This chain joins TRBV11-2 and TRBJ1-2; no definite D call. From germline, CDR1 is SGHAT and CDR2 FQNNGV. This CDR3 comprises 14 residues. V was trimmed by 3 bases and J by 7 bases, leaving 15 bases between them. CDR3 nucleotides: TGTGCCAGCAGCTTCTCGCCCGGAACGGTTGGCTACACCTTC. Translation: CASSFSPGTVGYTF.

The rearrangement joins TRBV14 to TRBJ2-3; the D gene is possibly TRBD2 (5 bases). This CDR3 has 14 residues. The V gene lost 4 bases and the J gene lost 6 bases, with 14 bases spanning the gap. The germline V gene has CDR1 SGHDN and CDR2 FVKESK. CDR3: CASSPTLAGDTQYF. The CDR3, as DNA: TGTGCCAGCAGCCCGACTCTAGCCGGGGATACGCAGTATTTT. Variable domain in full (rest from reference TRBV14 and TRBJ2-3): EAGVTQFPSHSVIEKGQTVTLRCDPISGHDNLYWYRRVMGKEIKFLLHFVKESKQDESGMPNNRFLAERTGGTYSTLKVQPAELEDSGVYFCASSPTLAGDTQYFGPGTRLTVL.

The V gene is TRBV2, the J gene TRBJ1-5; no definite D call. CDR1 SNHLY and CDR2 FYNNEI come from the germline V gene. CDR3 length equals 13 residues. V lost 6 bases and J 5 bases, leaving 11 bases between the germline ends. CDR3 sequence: CASSGMSDQPQHF. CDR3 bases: TGTGCCAGCAGCGGGATGAGCGATCAGCCCCAGCATTTT.

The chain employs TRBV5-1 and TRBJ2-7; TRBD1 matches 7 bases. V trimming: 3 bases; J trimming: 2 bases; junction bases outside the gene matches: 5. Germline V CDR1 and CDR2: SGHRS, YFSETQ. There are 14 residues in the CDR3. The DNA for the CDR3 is TGCGCCAGCAGCTACCGACAGGGACCCTACGAGCAGTACTTC. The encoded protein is CASSYRQGPYEQYF.

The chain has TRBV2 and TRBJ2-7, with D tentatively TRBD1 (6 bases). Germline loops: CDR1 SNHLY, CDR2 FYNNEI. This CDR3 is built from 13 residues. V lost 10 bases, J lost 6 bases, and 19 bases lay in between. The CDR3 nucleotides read TGTGCCACCCAGATTATACAGGGTAGCGAGCAGTACTTC. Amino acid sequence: CATQIIQGSEQYF.

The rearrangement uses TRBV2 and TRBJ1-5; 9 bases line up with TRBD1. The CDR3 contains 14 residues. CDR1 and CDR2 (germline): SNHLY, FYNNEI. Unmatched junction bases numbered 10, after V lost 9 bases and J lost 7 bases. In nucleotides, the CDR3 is TGTGCCAGTACGGGACAGGGAACATCACAGCCCCAGCATTTT. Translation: CASTGQGTSQPQHF.

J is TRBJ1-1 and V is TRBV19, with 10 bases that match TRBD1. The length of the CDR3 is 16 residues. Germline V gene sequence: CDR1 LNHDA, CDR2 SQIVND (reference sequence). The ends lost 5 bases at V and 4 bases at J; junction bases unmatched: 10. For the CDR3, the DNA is TGTGCCAGTAGTGGACCGGGACAGGGGAAATTCACTGAAGCTTTCTTT. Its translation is CASSGPGQGKFTEAFF.

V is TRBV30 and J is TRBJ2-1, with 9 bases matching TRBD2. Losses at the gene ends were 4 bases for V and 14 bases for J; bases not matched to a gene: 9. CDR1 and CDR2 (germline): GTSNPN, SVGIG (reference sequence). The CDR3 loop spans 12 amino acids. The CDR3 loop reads CAWTGGAGGKFF. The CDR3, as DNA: TGTGCCTGGACAGGGGGAGCGGGAGGAAAGTTCTTC.

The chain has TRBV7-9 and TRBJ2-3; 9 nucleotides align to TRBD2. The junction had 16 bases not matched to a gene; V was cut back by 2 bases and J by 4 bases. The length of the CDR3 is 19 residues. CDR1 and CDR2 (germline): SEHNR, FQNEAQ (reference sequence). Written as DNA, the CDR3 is TGTGCCAGCAGCTTACGACAGGGACGGAGCGGGGGGCCATCAGATACGCAGTATTTT. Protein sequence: CASSLRQGRSGGPSDTQYF.

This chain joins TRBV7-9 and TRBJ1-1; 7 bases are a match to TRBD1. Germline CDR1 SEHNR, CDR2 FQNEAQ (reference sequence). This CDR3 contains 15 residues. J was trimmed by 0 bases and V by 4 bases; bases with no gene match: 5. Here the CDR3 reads CASSSWDSMNTEAFF. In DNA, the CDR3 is TGTGCCAGCAGCTCATGGGACAGTATGAACACTGAAGCTTTCTTT.

CDR3 sequence: CASSFHGTAQSSYEQYF. CDR3 DNA: TGTGCCAGCAGTTTCCACGGGACAGCCCAAAGCTCCTACGAGCAGTACTTC. The chain carries TRBV28 and TRBJ2-7; 7 bases map to TRBD1. V lost 3 bases and J lost 0; bases outside the gene matches: 11. The CDR3 is 17 amino acids. Germline V CDR1 and CDR2: MDHEN, SYDVKM.

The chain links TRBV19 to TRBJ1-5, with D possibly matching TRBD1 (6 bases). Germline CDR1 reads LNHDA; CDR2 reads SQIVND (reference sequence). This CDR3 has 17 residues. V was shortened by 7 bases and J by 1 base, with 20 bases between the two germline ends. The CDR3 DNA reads TGTGCCAGTACACCAAATGGGGGGGCAATCAGCAATCAGCCCCAGCATTTT. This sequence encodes CASTPNGGAISNQPQHF.

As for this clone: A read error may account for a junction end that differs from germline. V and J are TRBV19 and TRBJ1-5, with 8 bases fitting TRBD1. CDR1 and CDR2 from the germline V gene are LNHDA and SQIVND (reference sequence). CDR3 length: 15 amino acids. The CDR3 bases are TGTGCCAGTAGCATAGGACAGGGTAGCAATCAGCCCCAGCATTTT. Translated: CASSIGQGSNQPQHF.

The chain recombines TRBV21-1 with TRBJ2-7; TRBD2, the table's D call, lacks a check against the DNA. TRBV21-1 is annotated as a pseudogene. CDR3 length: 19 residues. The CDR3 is CASSKFGETSGGNSYEQYF. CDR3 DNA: TGTGCCAGCAGCAAATTCGGCGAGACTAGCGGGGGAAACTCCTACGAGCAGTACTTC.

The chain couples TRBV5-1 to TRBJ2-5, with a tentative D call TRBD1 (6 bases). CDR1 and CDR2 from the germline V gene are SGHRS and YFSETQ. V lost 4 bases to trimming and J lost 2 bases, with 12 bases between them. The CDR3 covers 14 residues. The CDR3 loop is CASSPWTAQETQYF. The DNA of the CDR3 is TGCGCCAGCAGCCCCTGGACAGCTCAAGAGACCCAGTACTTC.

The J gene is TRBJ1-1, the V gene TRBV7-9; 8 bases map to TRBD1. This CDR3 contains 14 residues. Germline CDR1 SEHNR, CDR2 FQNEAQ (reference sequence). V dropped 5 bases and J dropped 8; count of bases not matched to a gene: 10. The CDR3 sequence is CASSQQQGVSEAFF. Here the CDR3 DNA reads TGTGCCAGCAGCCAGCAACAGGGGGTGTCGGAAGCTTTCTTT.

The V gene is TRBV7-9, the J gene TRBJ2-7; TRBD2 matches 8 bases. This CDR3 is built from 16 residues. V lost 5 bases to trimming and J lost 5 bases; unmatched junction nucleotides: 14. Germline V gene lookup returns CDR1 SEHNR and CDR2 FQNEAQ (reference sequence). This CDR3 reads CASSPRVGLARHEQYF. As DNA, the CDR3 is TGTGCCAGCAGCCCCCGGGTAGGACTAGCAAGACACGAGCAGTACTTC.

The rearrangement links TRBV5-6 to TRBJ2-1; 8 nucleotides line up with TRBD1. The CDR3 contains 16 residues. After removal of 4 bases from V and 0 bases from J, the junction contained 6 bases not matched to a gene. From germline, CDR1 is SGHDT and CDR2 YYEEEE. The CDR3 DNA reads TGTGCCAGCAGCGCCGGGACAGGAAGCTCCTACAATGAGCAGTTCTTC. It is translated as CASSAGTGSSYNEQFF.

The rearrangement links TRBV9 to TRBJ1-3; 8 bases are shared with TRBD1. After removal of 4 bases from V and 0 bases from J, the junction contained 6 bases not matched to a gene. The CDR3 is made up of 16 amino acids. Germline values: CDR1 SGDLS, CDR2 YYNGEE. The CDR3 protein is CASSLTGANSGNTIYF. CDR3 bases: TGTGCCAGCAGCTTGACAGGGGCCAACTCTGGAAACACCATATATTTT.

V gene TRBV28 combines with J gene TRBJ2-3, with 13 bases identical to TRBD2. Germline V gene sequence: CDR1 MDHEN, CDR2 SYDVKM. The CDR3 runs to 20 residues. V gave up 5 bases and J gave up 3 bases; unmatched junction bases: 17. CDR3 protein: CASSDRLAGGVYLRTDTQYF. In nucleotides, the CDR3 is TGTGCCAGCAGTGACCGACTAGCGGGAGGAGTTTATCTCCGGACAGATACGCAGTATTTT.

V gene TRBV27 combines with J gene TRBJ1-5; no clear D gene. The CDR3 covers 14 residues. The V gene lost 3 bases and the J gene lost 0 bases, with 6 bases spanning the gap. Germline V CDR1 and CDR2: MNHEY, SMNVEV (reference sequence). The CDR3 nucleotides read TGTGCCAGCAGTTTCGAGTATAGCAATCAGCCCCAGCATTTT. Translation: CASSFEYSNQPQHF.

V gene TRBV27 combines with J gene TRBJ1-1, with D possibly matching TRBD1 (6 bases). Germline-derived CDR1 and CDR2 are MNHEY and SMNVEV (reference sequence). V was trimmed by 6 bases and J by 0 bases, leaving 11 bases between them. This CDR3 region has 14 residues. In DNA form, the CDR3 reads TGTGCCAGCAGCGGAGGGGGGATGAACACTGAAGCTTTCTTT. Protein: CASSGGGMNTEAFF.